A selection of T cell receptor beta chains follows, all from one sample in a study of T cell changes during pregnancy in multiple sclerosis. The repertoire was sequenced with immunoSEQ multiplex PCR; TCRdb's copy has only in-frame clones and lacks some. The sample has 50,000 to 55,000 clones; nearly 95% are singletons. Material: CD4+ T cells from peripheral blood mononuclear cells, obtained in the third trimester of pregnancy. The receptors come from a female donor with multiple sclerosis, enrolled in a pregnancy study. CDR3s include the opening cysteine and the closing phenylalanine or tryptophan. The order of the fields is J gene, D gene, V gene, clone size, CDR3 protein, CDR3 DNA. A D gene is named only where the DNA matches it firmly. Size values are once, few and many counts, or a class for expanded clones, and some rows have none.

TRBJ2-7,TRBD1,TRBV29-1,few,CSVRDSYYEQYF,TGCAGCGTTCGGGACAGTTACTACGAGCAGTACTTC
TRBJ1-4,NA,TRBV5-1,NA,CASSLRGDGVEKLFF,TGCGCCAGCAGCTTGCGGGGGGACGGGGTTGAAAAACTGTTTTTT
TRBJ2-3,TRBD1,TRBV19,NA,CASSIPGWDRDTDTQYF,TGTGCCAGTAGTATCCCTGGGTGGGACAGGGACACAGATACGCAGTATTTT
TRBJ2-2,TRBD1,TRBV5-1,NA,CASSWDRGTGELFF,TGCGCCAGCAGCTGGGACAGGGGCACCGGGGAGCTGTTTTTT
TRBJ2-3,TRBD2,TRBV4-2,once,CASSQDVGLPSGGSDTQYF,TGTGCCAGCAGCCAAGATGTGGGTCTCCCTAGCGGGGGTTCAGATACGCAGTATTTT
TRBJ1-1,NA,TRBV6-5,NA,CASKKQGGTEAFF,TGTGCCAGCAAAAAACAGGGTGGCACTGAAGCTTTCTTT
TRBJ1-6,TRBD1,TRBV6-1,NA,CASSVSTGPNNSPLHF,TGTGCCAGCAGTGTATCGACAGGGCCCAATAATTCACCCCTCCACTTT
TRBJ1-3,NA,TRBV21-1,NA,CASSAIGDTIYF,TGTGCCAGCAGCGCAATCGGGGACACCATATATTTT
TRBJ2-5,NA,TRBV5-4,NA,CASGQGLKETQYF,TGTGCCAGCGGTCAAGGACTCAAAGAGACCCAGTACTTC
TRBJ1-5,TRBD1,TRBV2,NA,CASRGQMSNQPQHF,TGTGCCAGCAGGGGACAGATGAGCAATCAGCCCCAGCATTTT
TRBJ1-2,NA,TRBV25-1,NA,CASSDVGSLYGYTF,TGTGCCAGCAGTGATGTGGGCAGTTTGTATGGCTACACCTTC
TRBJ1-5,NA,TRBV11-1,NA,CASSSGGNQPQHF,TGTGCCAGCAGCTCAGGGGGCAATCAGCCCCAGCATTTT
TRBJ2-7,NA,TRBV5-1,NA,CASSPTVRNTYEQYF,TGCGCCAGCAGCCCGACAGTCCGAAATACCTACGAGCAGTACTTC
TRBJ1-3,NA,TRBV5-6,NA,CASSSTARGNTIYF,TGTGCCAGCAGCTCGACAGCTCGTGGAAACACCATATATTTT
TRBJ2-5,TRBD2,TRBV9,NA,CASSLRLAGPEAQYF,TGTGCCAGCAGCTTACGACTAGCGGGGCCCGAGGCCCAGTACTTC
TRBJ1-3,NA,TRBV6-5,NA,CASSPGGLVVNTIYF,TGTGCCAGCAGTCCCGGGGGTTTGGTTGTGAACACCATATATTTT
TRBJ2-3,NA,TRBV19,NA,CASSIAGQGKHTQYF,TGTGCCAGTAGTATTGCCGGTCAGGGCAAACATACGCAGTATTTT
TRBJ1-2,NA,TRBV27,NA,CASAQAPNYGYTF,TGTGCCAGCGCCCAGGCTCCTAACTATGGCTACACCTTC
TRBJ2-5,TRBD1,TRBV4-2,NA,CASSQRTGQETQYF,TGTGCCAGCAGCCAGAGGACAGGACAAGAGACCCAGTACTTC
TRBJ2-2,TRBD2,TRBV15,NA,CATSRGWGGTGELFF,TGTGCCACCAGCAGAGGCTGGGGGGGAACCGGGGAGCTGTTTTTT
TRBJ1-2,NA,TRBV7-8,NA,CASSLVDSPNYGYTF,TGTGCCAGCAGCTTAGTAGACAGTCCTAACTATGGCTACACCTTC
TRBJ2-1,TRBD2,TRBV4-1,once,CASSYGLAAQRSYNEQFF,TGCGCCAGCAGCTACGGACTAGCGGCGCAAAGGTCCTACAATGAGCAGTTCTTC
TRBJ2-1,TRBD1,TRBV27,NA,CASSFLDREQFF,TGTGCCAGCAGTTTTTTGGACAGGGAGCAGTTCTTC
TRBJ1-5,TRBD1,TRBV5-8,NA,CASRTTGGGQPQHF,TGTGCCAGCAGGACTACAGGGGGCGGTCAGCCCCAGCATTTT
TRBJ1-4,NA,TRBV5-4,once,CASRGGGTNEKLFF,TGTGCCAGCAGAGGCGGTGGTACTAATGAAAAACTGTTTTTT
TRBJ2-7,TRBD1,TRBV30,NA,CAWRGPGQPPYEQYF,TGTGCCTGGAGGGGACCGGGACAGCCCCCCTACGAGCAGTACTTC
TRBJ2-3,NA,TRBV25-1,once,CASSVPGSTDTQYF,TGTGCCAGCAGTGTCCCGGGTTCCACAGATACGCAGTATTTT
TRBJ2-7,NA,TRBV7-2,NA,CASSLSGRPEQYF,TGTGCCAGCAGCTTAAGTGGGCGACCCGAGCAGTACTTC
TRBJ1-3,NA,TRBV11-2,few,CASSPFTDYPSSGNTIYF,TGTGCCAGCAGCCCGTTTACTGATTATCCTAGCTCTGGAAACACCATATATTTT
TRBJ1-4,TRBD1,TRBV18,NA,CASSHRDRAEKLFF,TGTGCCAGCTCACACCGGGACAGGGCTGAAAAACTGTTTTTT
TRBJ1-2,NA,TRBV30,NA,CAWSRSVGYYGYTF,TGTGCCTGGAGTCGTTCAGTGGGCTACTATGGCTACACCTTC
TRBJ1-6,NA,TRBV20-1,NA,CSARYSNLLHF,TGCAGTGCTAGATACAGTAATCTCCTCCACTTT
TRBJ2-7,TRBD1,TRBV7-6,NA,CASSLGTGGPYEQYF,TGTGCCAGCAGCTTAGGAACAGGGGGGCCCTACGAGCAGTACTTC
TRBJ2-5,TRBD2,TRBV2,NA,CASSSGGGKETQYF,TGTGCCAGCAGTAGCGGGGGGGGAAAAGAGACCCAGTACTTC
TRBJ2-1,NA,TRBV29-1,NA,CSAQIAGIGEQFF,TGCAGCGCTCAGATTGCAGGGATCGGTGAGCAGTTCTTC
TRBJ1-5,NA,TRBV21-1,NA,CASRREVHGLRSQPQHF,TGTGCCAGCAGAAGGGAGGTTCACGGCTTAAGAAGTCAGCCCCAGCATTTT
TRBJ2-2,NA,TRBV2,NA,CASYYTGELFF,TGTGCCAGCTATTACACCGGGGAGCTGTTTTTT
TRBJ2-6,TRBD1,TRBV27,NA,CASSLSRTGVGANVLTF,TGTGCCAGCAGTTTATCGAGGACAGGGGTTGGGGCCAACGTCCTGACTTTC
TRBJ2-1,TRBD1,TRBV25-1,NA,CASSQTGLAYNEQFF,TGTGCCAGCAGTCAGACAGGGCTGGCCTACAATGAGCAGTTCTTC
TRBJ1-2,NA,TRBV9,NA,CASDRGDRFDGYTF,TGTGCCAGCGACCGGGGGGATAGATTCGACGGCTACACCTTC
TRBJ2-3,TRBD1,TRBV19,NA,CASSIGGQGADTQYF,TGTGCCAGTAGTATAGGGGGACAGGGGGCAGATACGCAGTATTTT